In its sample, the clone carrying this T cell receptor beta chain was seen many times. CDR1 is SQVTM, CDR2 ANQGSEA, per germline. The CDR3 runs 13 residues. Between the trimmed V and J ends, which lost 3 bases and 5 bases, there was a span of 14 bases. The data stem from a study of T cells in Graves' hyperthyroidism and ophthalmopathy. From RNA transcripts, TCR beta CDR3 regions were amplified. HTBI primers were used for first-round RT-PCR of the TCR CDR3. One entry per CDR3 protein results from TCRdb running MiXCR on the multiplex PCR reads. The profile shows hundreds of thousands of distinct CDR3 sequences, roughly 46% of them singletons.

V and J are TRBV29-1 and TRBJ2-7; D is perhaps TRBD2 (6 bases). The sequence came from a woman younger than 35 with Graves' hyperthyroidism. Specimen: peripheral blood or thyroid tissue (not recorded which). This chain's CDR3 is CSVEGGKFNEQYF. CDR3 nucleotide sequence: TGCAGCGTTGAGGGCGGGAAGTTCAACGAGCAGTACTTC.